This T cell receptor beta chain is drawn from a study of T-cell reconstitution after alpha-beta-depleted transplantation in children. This clonotype was counted between two and nine times. Researchers prepared the TCRbeta library using unique molecular identifiers, the study reports. TCRdb called the PCR reads again in MiXCR, with one record for every CDR3 protein. The sample lists a few hundred thousand distinct CDR3 sequences, under 15% seen once, with over 5.5% in the top ten. Trimming took off 4 bases at V and 4 bases at J, with 16 bases between the two ends. This CDR3 is 16 amino acids long. The material sequenced was PBMCs from the stem cell graft donor, taken from the stem cell graft. This receptor was identified in a human donor who donated a stem cell graft to a child with combined immunodeficiency. The J gene is TRBJ2-2, the V gene TRBV12-3 or TRBV12-4; D possibly uses TRBD1 or TRBD2 (6 bases each). The DNA of the CDR3 is TGTGCCAGCAGTTGGGCAGGGGTCGGGGGCACCGGGGAGCTGTTTTTT. It is translated as CASSWAGVGGTGELFF.